This T cell receptor (beta chain) appears in the sequencing data of a study of blood T cells in healthy people across ages. This clonotype turned up a few times. The CDR3 is made up of 16 amino acids. V lost 4 bases, J lost 3 bases, and 6 bases stayed unmatched. The germline V gene encodes CDR1 MDHEN and CDR2 SYDVKM. Together with a sample-barcoded 5' primer, a J-beta primer mix was included in a second PCR lasting roughly 6 to 12 cycles. TCRdb redid the calling of the 5' RACE reads with MiXCR, one entry per CDR3 protein. The sample includes about 970,000 distinct CDR3 sequences, roughly 51% of them seen just once.

The specimen sequenced was blood. The TCR was taken from a woman aged 60-75 years in good health. J is TRBJ2-1 and V is TRBV28, with 10 bases lining up with TRBD2. The CDR3 region has the DNA TGTGCCAGCAGTTCTGGGACTAGCGCGCACTACAATGAGCAGTTCTTC. Encoded protein: CASSSGTSAHYNEQFF.